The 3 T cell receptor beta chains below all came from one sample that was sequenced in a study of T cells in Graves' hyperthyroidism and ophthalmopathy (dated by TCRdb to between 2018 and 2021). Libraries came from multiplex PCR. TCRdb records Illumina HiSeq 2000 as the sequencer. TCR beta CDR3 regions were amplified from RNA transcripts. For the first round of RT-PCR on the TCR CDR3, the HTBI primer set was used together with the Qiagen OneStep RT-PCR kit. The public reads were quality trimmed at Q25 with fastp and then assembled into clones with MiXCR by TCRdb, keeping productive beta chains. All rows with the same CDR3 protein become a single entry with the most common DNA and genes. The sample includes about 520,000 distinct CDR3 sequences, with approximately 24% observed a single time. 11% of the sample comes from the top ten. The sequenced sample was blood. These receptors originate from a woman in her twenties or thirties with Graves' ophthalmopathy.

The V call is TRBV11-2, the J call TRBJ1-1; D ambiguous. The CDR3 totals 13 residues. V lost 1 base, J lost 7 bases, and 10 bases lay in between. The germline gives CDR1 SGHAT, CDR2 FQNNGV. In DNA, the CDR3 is TGTGCCAGCAGCTTAGCATTCAGGTGTGAAGCTTTCTTT. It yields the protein CASSLAFRCEAFF.

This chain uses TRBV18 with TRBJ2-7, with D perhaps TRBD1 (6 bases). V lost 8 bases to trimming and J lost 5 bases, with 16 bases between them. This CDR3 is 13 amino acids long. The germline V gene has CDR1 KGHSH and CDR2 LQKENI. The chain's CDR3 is CASTTGPFDEQYF. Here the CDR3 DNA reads TGTGCCAGCACGACAGGACCTTTCGACGAGCAGTACTTC.

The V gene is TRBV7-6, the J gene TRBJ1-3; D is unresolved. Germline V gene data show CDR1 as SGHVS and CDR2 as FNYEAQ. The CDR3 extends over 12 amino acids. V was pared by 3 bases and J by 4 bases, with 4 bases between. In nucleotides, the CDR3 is TGTGCCAGCAGCTTGAACGGAAACACCATATATTTT. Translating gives CASSLNGNTIYF. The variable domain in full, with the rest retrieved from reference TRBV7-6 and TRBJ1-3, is GAGVSQSPRYKVTKRGQDVALRCDPISGHVSLYWYRQALGQGPEFLTYFNYEAQQDKSGLPNDRFSAERPEGSISTLTIQRTEQRDSAMYRCASSLNGNTIYFGEGSWLTVV.